This TCR beta chain originates from a study of blood T cell repertoires in COVID-19. Study-wide background: Sample material is recorded as cDNA or gDNA derived from T cells, B-cell-depleted T cells, or PBMCs.

As originally analysed: Estimated nucleated cell counts came from reference gene primer amplification. Sequencing used immunoSEQ multiplex PCR; TCRdb keeps in-frame clones, though not all of them. V, J and clone size reflect that table, while D and trimming were determined from the DNA. The sample lists 390,000 or so clones, approximately 88% occurring once. There are 13 residues in the CDR3. Trimming shortened V by 6 bases and J by 0 bases, and 6 bases separated the two germline ends. From germline, CDR1 is LGHDT and CDR2 YNNKEL (reference sequence). What was sequenced was peripheral blood. This clonotype was sampled from a woman younger than 45 with COVID-19, enrolled during active disease. The chain recombines TRBV3-1 (or the pseudogene TRBV3-2) with TRBJ2-4; D unclear. DNA of the CDR3: TGTGCCAGCAGGGGCCCAGCCAAAAACATTCAGTACTTC. Amino acids: CASRGPAKNIQYF.